The 18 T cell receptor beta chains below come from one sample, sequenced in a study of blood T cell repertoires in COVID-19. Repertoires were generated with immunoSEQ multiplex PCR, while TCRdb's copy carries only in-frame clones and drops some. The repertoire holds about 330,000 clones, with 87% as singletons. Sample: peripheral blood. These TCRs come from a man aged 30 to 39 with COVID-19, enrolled during active disease.

The gene calls are TRBV18 and TRBJ2-5; D gene unclear. Deletions cut 3 bases from V and 0 bases from J, with 5 bases between. The CDR3 is made up of 13 amino acids. Germline values: CDR1 KGHSH, CDR2 LQKENI. The CDR3 DNA follows: TGTGCCAGCTCACCGCGTTACCAAGAGACCCAGTACTTC. This sequence encodes CASSPRYQETQYF. Full variable domain (missing parts from reference TRBV18 and TRBJ2-5): NAGVMQNPRHLVRRRGQEARLRCSPMKGHSHVYWYRQLPEEGLKFMVYLQKENIIDESGMPKERFSAEFPKEGPSILRIQQVVRGDSAAYFCASSPRYQETQYFGPGTRLLVL.

The chain couples TRBV10-3 to TRBJ1-6; TRBD1 might be the D (5 bases). Trimming took off 10 bases at V and 3 bases at J, with 16 bases between the two ends. The CDR3 totals 15 residues. Germline V lookup: CDR1 ENHRY, CDR2 SYGVKD. The DNA of the CDR3 is TGTGCCACCCGCGTTGGGGCAGACTATAATTCACCCCTCCACTTT. Translation: CATRVGADYNSPLHF.

This chain links TRBV28 with TRBJ2-7; the match to TRBD1 covers 8 bases. Unmatched junction bases numbered 9, after V lost 4 bases and J lost 4 bases. Germline-derived CDR1 and CDR2 are MDHEN and SYDVKM. The CDR3 length is 15 residues. CDR3 sequence reads: CASSSSDRGYYEQYF. For the CDR3, the DNA is TGTGCCAGCAGTTCCTCAGACAGGGGCTATTACGAGCAGTACTTC.

There are a few counts of this clone. The genes are TRBV6-5 and TRBJ1-5, with D perhaps matching TRBD1 (6 bases). The CDR3 runs to 15 residues. With 5 bases removed from V and 1 base from J, the gap between germline ends came to 12 bases. From germline, CDR1 is MNHEY and CDR2 SVGAGI. The CDR3 DNA sequence: TGTGCCAGCAGTACACAGGGAGGGAGCAATCAGCCCCAGCATTTT. It specifies CASSTQGGSNQPQHF.

V gene TRBV19 combines with J gene TRBJ2-1; 7 nucleotides agree with TRBD1. The CDR3 has 13 residues. The V segment lost 4 bases and the J segment 7 bases; nucleotides outside the gene matches: 4. Germline CDR1 reads LNHDA; CDR2 reads SQIVND (reference sequence). The CDR3 reads CASSTRDSNEQFF. CDR3 sequence (DNA): TGTGCCAGTAGTACAAGGGACAGTAATGAGCAGTTCTTC.

V and J are TRBV6-5 and TRBJ2-7, with D unclear. V was pared by 3 bases and J by 0 bases, with 9 bases between. CDR3 length: 14 amino acids. Per germline, CDR1 MNHEY and CDR2 SVGAGI. CDR3 nucleotide sequence: TGTGCCAGCAGTTATATGTCCAGCTCCTACGAGCAGTACTTC. Translating gives CASSYMSSSYEQYF.

In its sample, this clone was seen a few times. This chain uses TRBV5-1 with TRBJ1-2; 8 positions agree with TRBD1. The CDR3 runs 16 residues. The V and J ends lost 4 bases and 6 bases, in that order; junction bases with no gene match: 14. Per the germline V gene, CDR1 is SGHRS and CDR2 is YFSETQ. CDR3 DNA: TGCGCCAGCAGCCCCGGGCAGGGGGCAGGCTTGGATGGCTACACCTTC. Translation gives CASSPGQGAGLDGYTF.

This chain joins TRBV4-3 and TRBJ2-3, with TRBD2 identical over 7 bases. There are 15 residues in the CDR3. V dropped 3 bases and J dropped 1; count of bases not matched to a gene: 4. Looked up from germline, CDR1 is LGHNA and CDR2 is YSLEER. CDR3 loop: CASSQLAEGTDTQYF. The CDR3 DNA reads TGCGCCAGCAGCCAGCTAGCGGAAGGCACAGATACGCAGTATTTT.

This chain connects TRBV29-1 to TRBJ1-2; 8 nucleotides agree with TRBD1. With 3 bases clipped from V and 4 bases from J, the junction kept 7 bases outside the gene matches. This CDR3 spans 14 amino acids. Germline CDR1 reads SQVTM; CDR2 reads ANQGSEA. The chain's CDR3 is CSVDGPGGSYGYTF. Here the CDR3 DNA reads TGCAGCGTTGATGGGCCAGGGGGCAGCTATGGCTACACCTTC.

The chain is built from TRBV3-1 (or the pseudogene TRBV3-2) and TRBJ2-3; 13 nucleotides line up with TRBD2. V shed 4 bases, J shed 7 bases, and the junction held 8 bases outside the gene matches. The CDR3 is 16 amino acids. Germline V gene lookup returns CDR1 LGHDT and CDR2 YNNKEL (reference sequence). The CDR3 here is CASSLGGTSGENTQYF. The CDR3, as DNA: TGTGCCAGCAGCCTCGGGGGGACTAGCGGGGAGAATACGCAGTATTTT.

The V call is TRBV12-3 or TRBV12-4, the J call TRBJ2-2, with a possible D match to TRBD1 (6 bases). There are 13 residues in the CDR3. Trimming removed 6 bases at V and 7 bases at J, with 12 bases between. The CDR3 is CASSLTGSGELFF. The CDR3 bases are TGTGCCAGCAGCTTAACAGGGAGCGGGGAGCTGTTTTTT.

The gene calls are TRBV18 and TRBJ1-5; 7 nucleotides agree with TRBD1. The CDR3 covers 17 residues. With 5 bases clipped from V and 7 bases from J, the junction kept 17 bases outside the gene matches. Germline-derived CDR1 and CDR2 are KGHSH and LQKENI. The chain's CDR3 is CASSFDRQGDRGQPQHF. In nucleotides, the CDR3 is TGTGCCAGCTCATTTGATCGGCAGGGGGATCGAGGGCAGCCCCAGCATTTT.

The chain combines TRBV6-5 with TRBJ2-3; 8 bases line up with TRBD2. Germline V CDR1 and CDR2: MNHEY, SVGAGI. V lost 7 bases to trimming and J lost 1 base; unmatched junction nucleotides: 7. The CDR3 totals 15 residues. CDR3 DNA sequence: TGTGCCAGCAAGGTCAAGCGGGGGCGCACAGATACGCAGTATTTT. Its protein is CASKVKRGRTDTQYF.

In this sample, this clone turned up a few times. The chain joins TRBV7-9 to TRBJ2-1, with 9 bases identical to TRBD1. The ends lost 5 bases at V and 6 bases at J; junction bases unmatched: 17. Germline loops: CDR1 SEHNR, CDR2 FQNEAQ (reference sequence). This CDR3 is built from 18 residues. The DNA of the CDR3 is TGTGCCAGCAGCACCCGTACCTTTGGACAGGGGATCCCCAATGAGCAGTTCTTC. This gives the protein CASSTRTFGQGIPNEQFF.

V is TRBV9 and J is TRBJ2-1; the match to TRBD1 covers 12 bases. Trimming took 7 bases from V and 3 from J; bases not matched to a gene: 11. Germline loops: CDR1 SGDLS, CDR2 YYNGEE. This CDR3 region has 17 residues. The CDR3 nucleotides are TGTGCCAGCTCCTACGGGGGACAGGGGGCATACTACAATGAGCAGTTCTTC. Translation gives CASSYGGQGAYYNEQFF.

This chain connects TRBV6-5 to TRBJ1-3; D may be TRBD1 (5 bases). There are 15 residues in the CDR3. Trimming shortened V by 8 bases and J by 5 bases, and 19 bases separated the two germline ends. Germline V CDR1 and CDR2: MNHEY, SVGAGI. The CDR3 region has the DNA TGTGCCAGCGCGAGGGGAGGCACAAGTCGAAACACCATATATTTT. Protein: CASARGGTSRNTIYF.

This clone was counted between two and nine times. V gene TRBV6-4 combines with J gene TRBJ1-2; D is ambiguous. The V end lost 6 bases, the J end lost 0 bases, and 11 bases lay between the germline ends. This CDR3 spans 14 amino acids. The germline V gene encodes CDR1 MRHNA and CDR2 SNTAGT. CDR3 loop: CASSQTIANYGYTF. The DNA for the CDR3 is TGTGCCAGCAGCCAAACCATAGCTAACTATGGCTACACCTTC.

The V gene is TRBV3-1 (or the pseudogene TRBV3-2), the J gene TRBJ1-1; TRBD1 might be the D (5 bases). The CDR3 has 13 amino acids. V gave up 4 bases and J gave up 3 bases, with 9 bases separating them. Germline assignment: CDR1 LGHDT and CDR2 YNNKEL (reference sequence). The CDR3 protein is CASSPPGDTEAFF. The CDR3 nucleotides read TGTGCCAGCAGCCCCCCGGGGGACACTGAAGCTTTCTTT.